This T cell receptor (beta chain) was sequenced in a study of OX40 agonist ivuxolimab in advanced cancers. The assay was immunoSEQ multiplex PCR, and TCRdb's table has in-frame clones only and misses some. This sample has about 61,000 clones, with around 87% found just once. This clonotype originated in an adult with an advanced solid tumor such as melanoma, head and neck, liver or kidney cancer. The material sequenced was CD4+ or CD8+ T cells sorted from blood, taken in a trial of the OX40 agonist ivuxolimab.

CDR3 sequence: CASSLGRFTGELFF. CDR3 nucleotide sequence: TGCGCCAGCAGCTTGGGAAGATTCACCGGGGAGCTGTTTTTT. The chain combines TRBV5-1 with TRBJ2-2; D not certain. V was pared by 0 bases and J by 4 bases, with 7 bases between. This CDR3 has 14 amino acids. Germline CDR1 reads SGHRS; CDR2 reads YFSETQ.